This TCR beta chain was documented in a study of blood T cell repertoires in COVID-19. Study context: The analysed material was cDNA or gDNA that came from T cells, B-cell-depleted T cells, or PBMCs.

In the source study's methods: Nucleated cell number was recorded as an estimate derived from reference gene primer amplification. The assay was immunoSEQ multiplex PCR, and TCRdb's table has in-frame clones only and misses some. That table supplies the V and J calls and clone size; D and trimming were determined from the DNA. The table has about 160,000 clones, approximately 85% seen once; the top ten hold under 6.5%. The CDR3 consists of 13 residues. Per germline, CDR1 LGHDT and CDR2 YNNKEL (reference sequence). Trimming took 8 bases from V and 5 from J; bases not matched to a gene: 8. This clone has a single count. Enrollment of patients from Seattle took place during active infection, with longitudinal follow-up.

The receptor's source is a woman aged 45-65 years with COVID-19, enrolled during active disease. What was sequenced was peripheral blood. This chain connects TRBV3-1 (or the pseudogene TRBV3-2) to TRBJ2-5; 7 positions match TRBD1. The CDR3 is CASGYRGEETQYF. The CDR3 DNA sequence: TGTGCCAGCGGGTACAGGGGTGAGGAGACCCAGTACTTC.